The table lists the clone carrying this TCR beta chain with many counts. The authors amplified TCR beta CDR3 regions, and they did so from RNA transcripts for repertoire sequencing. First-round RT-PCR used HTBI primers; second-round multiplex PCR followed. TCRdb redid the calling of the multiplex PCR reads with MiXCR, one entry per CDR3 protein. This table holds about 390,000 distinct CDR3 sequences, about 15% found once. This sample is part of a study of Graves' ophthalmopathy and Graves' hyperthyroidism. V gave up 0 bases and J gave up 0 bases, with 11 bases separating them. Germline V gene lookup returns CDR1 MNHEY and CDR2 SVGEGT. CDR3 length: 17 amino acids.

This sequence joins TRBV6-2 or TRBV6-3 and TRBJ2-2, with D hard to call. This TCR was recovered from an adult woman with stable Graves' hyperthyroidism. Sequenced material: peripheral blood. CDR3 nucleotides: TGTGCCAGCAGTTACTCCCCCGGGCATTCGAACACCGGGGAGCTGTTTTTT. It specifies CASSYSPGHSNTGELFF.